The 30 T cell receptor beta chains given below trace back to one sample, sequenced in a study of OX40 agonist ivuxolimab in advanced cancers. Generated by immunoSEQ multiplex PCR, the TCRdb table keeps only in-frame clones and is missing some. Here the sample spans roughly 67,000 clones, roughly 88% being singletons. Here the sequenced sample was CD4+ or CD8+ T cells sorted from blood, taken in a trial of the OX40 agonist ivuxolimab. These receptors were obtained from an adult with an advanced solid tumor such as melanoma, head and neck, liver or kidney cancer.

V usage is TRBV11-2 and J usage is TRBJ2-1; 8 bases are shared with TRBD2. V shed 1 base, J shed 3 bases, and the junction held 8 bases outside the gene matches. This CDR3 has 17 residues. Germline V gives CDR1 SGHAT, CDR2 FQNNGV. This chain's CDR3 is CASSLGLAGTLYNEQFF. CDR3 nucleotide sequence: TGTGCCAGCAGCTTAGGTTTAGCGGGGACCCTCTACAATGAGCAGTTCTTC.

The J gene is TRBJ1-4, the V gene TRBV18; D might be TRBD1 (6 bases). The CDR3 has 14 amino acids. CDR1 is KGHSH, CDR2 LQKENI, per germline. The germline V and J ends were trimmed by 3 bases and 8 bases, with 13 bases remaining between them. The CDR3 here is CASSPSQGSEKLFF. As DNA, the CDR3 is TGTGCCAGCTCACCTTCACAGGGAAGCGAAAAACTGTTTTTT.

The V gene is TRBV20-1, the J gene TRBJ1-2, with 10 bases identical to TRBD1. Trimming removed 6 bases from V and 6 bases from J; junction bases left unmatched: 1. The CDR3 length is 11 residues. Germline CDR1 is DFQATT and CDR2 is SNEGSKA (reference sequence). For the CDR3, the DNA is TGCAGTGCGGACAGGGGGGATGGCTACACCTTC. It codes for CSADRGDGYTF.

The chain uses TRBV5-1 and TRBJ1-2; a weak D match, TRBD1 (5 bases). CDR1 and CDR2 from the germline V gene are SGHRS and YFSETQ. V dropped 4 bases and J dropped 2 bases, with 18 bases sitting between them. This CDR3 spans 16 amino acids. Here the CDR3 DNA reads TGCGCCAGCAGCCCTTATGGGGGGGGAGTCAACTATGGCTACACCTTC. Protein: CASSPYGGGVNYGYTF.

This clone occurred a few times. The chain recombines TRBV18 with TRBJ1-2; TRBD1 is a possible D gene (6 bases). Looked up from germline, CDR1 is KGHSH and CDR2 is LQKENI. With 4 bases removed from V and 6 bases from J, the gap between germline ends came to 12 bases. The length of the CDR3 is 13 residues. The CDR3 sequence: CASSRQEGDGYTF. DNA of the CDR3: TGTGCCAGCTCACGACAGGAAGGAGATGGCTACACCTTC.

CDR3 nucleotide sequence: TGTGCCAGCAGCTTGGGACAGGGCGGCGAGCAGTACTTC. Protein product: CASSLGQGGEQYF. The V and J genes are TRBV7-2 and TRBJ2-7; 9 nucleotides align to TRBD1. CDR3 length: 13 residues. With 3 bases clipped from V and 6 bases from J, the junction kept 3 bases outside the gene matches. The germline gives CDR1 SGHTA, CDR2 FQGNSA.

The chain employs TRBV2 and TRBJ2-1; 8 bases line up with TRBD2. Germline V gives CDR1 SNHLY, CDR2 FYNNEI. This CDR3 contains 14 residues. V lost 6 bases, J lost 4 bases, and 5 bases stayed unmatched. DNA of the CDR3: TGTGCCAGCAGCAGACTAGCGAGATACAATGAGCAGTTCTTC. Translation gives CASSRLARYNEQFF.

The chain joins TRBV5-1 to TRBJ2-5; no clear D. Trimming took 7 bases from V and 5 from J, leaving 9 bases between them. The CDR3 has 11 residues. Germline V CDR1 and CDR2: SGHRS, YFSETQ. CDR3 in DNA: TGCGCCAGCGAACCGGCGGAGACCCAGTACTTC. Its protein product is CASEPAETQYF. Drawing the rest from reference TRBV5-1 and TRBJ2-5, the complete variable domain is KAGVTQTPRYLIKTRGQQVTLSCSPISGHRSVSWYQQTPGQGLQFLFEYFSETQRNKGNFPGRFSGRQFSNSRSEMNVSTLELGDSALYLCASEPAETQYFGPGTRLLVL.

This CDR3 reads CATSVGTEAFF. The CDR3 bases are TGTGCCACCTCTGTTGGCACTGAAGCTTTCTTT. The chain is built from TRBV6-5 and TRBJ1-1; D not certain. Trimming removed 10 bases from V and 4 bases from J, with 10 bases in between. The CDR3 is 11 amino acids. The V gene's germline CDR1 is MNHEY and CDR2 SVGAGI.

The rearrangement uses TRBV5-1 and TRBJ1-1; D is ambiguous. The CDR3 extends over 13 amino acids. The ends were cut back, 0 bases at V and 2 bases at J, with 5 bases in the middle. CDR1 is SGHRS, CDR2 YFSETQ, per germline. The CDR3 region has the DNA TGCGCCAGCAGCTTGGCAGTTAACACTGAAGCTTTCTTT. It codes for CASSLAVNTEAFF.

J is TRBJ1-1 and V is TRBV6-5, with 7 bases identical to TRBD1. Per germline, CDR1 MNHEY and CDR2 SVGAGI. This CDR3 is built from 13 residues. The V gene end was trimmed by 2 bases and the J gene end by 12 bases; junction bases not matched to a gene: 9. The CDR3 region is CASSYRGTVGTFF. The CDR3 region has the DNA TGTGCCAGCAGTTACCGGGGGACAGTCGGGACTTTCTTT.

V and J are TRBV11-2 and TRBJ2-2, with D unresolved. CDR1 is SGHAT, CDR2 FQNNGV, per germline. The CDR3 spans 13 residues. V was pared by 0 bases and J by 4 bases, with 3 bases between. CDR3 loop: CASSLEITGELFF. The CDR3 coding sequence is TGTGCCAGCAGCTTAGAAATCACCGGGGAGCTGTTTTTT. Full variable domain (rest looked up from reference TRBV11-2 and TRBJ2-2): EAGVAQSPRYKIIEKRQSVAFWCNPISGHATLYWYQQILGQGPKLLIQFQNNGVVDDSQLPKDRFSAERLKGVDSTLKIQPAKLEDSAVYLCASSLEITGELFFGEGSRLTVL.

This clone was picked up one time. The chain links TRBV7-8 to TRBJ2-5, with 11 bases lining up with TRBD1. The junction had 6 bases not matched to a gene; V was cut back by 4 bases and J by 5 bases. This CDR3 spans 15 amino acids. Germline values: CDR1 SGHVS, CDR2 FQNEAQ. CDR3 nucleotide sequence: TGTGCCAGCAGCTCGGACAGGGGGCGCTTTGAGACCCAGTACTTC. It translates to CASSSDRGRFETQYF.

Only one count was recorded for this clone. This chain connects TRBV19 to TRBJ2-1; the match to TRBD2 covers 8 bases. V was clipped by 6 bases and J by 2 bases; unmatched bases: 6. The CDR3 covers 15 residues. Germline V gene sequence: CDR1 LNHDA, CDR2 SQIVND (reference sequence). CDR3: CASSGLAHTYNEQFF. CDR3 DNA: TGTGCCAGTAGCGGACTAGCCCATACCTACAATGAGCAGTTCTTC.

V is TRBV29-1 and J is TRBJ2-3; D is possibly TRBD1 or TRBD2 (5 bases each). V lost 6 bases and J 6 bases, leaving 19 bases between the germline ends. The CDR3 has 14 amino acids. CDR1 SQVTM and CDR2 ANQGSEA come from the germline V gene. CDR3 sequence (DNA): TGCAGCGTACCCGGACGGGGCTTGTGGGATACGCAGTATTTT. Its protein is CSVPGRGLWDTQYF.

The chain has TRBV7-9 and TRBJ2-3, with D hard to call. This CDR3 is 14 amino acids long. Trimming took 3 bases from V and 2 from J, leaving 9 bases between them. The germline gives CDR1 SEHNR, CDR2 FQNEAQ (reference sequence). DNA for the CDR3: TGTGCCAGCAGCTTGCATACATCCACAGATACGCAGTATTTT. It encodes CASSLHTSTDTQYF.

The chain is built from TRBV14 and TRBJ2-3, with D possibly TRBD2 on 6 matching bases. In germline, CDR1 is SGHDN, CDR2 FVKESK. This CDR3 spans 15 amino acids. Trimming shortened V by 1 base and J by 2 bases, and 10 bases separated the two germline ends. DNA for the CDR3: TGTGCCAGCAGCCAAGCGGGAGTTAACACAGATACGCAGTATTTT. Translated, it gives CASSQAGVNTDTQYF.

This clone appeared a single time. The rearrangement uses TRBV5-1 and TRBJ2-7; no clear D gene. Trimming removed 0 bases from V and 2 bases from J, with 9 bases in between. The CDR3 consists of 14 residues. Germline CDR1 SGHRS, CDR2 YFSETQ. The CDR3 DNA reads TGCGCCAGCAGCTTGGCAGGTAACCCCTACGAGCAGTACTTC. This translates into CASSLAGNPYEQYF.

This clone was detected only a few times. CDR3 protein: CASRRQGSYEQYF. CDR3 coding DNA: TGTGCCAGCAGGAGACAGGGCTCCTACGAGCAGTACTTC. The V and J genes are TRBV6-1 and TRBJ2-7; 7 nucleotides align to TRBD1. The CDR3 consists of 13 residues. Trimming removed 6 bases from V and 0 bases from J; junction bases left unmatched: 2. Germline V gives CDR1 MNHNS, CDR2 SASEGT.

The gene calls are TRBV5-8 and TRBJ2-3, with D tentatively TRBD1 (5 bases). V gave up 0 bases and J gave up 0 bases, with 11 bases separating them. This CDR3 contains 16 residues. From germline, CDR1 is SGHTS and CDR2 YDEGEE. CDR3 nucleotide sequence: TGTGCCAGCAGCTTGGGACAGTCTTCTAGCACAGATACGCAGTATTTT. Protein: CASSLGQSSSTDTQYF.

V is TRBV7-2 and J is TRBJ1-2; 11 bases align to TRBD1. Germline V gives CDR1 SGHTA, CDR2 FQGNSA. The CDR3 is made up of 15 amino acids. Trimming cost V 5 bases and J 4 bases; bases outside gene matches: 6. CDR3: CASSPGTGGFYGYTF. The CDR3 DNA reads TGTGCCAGCAGCCCCGGGACAGGGGGGTTCTATGGCTACACCTTC.

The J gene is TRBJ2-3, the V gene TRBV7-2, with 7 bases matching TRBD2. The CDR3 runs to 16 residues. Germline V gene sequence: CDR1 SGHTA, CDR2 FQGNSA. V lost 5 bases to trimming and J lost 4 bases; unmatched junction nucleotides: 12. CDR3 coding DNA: TGTGCCAGCAGCCTCTTTGGGGGAGGGATAGCAGATACGCAGTATTTT. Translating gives CASSLFGGGIADTQYF.

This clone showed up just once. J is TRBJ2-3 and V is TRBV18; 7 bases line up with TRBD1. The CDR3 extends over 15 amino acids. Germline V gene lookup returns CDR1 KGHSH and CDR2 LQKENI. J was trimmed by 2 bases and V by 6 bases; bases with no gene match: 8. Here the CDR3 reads CASSSPGQPTDTQYF. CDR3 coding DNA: TGTGCCAGCTCGTCACCGGGACAGCCCACAGATACGCAGTATTTT.

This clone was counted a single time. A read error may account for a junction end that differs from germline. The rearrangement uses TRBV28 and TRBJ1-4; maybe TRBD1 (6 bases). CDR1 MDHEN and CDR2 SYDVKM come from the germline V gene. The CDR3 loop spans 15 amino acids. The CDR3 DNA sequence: TGTGTCAGCCGAACCCAGGACAGCTATAATGAAAAACTGTTTTTT. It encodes CVSRTQDSYNEKLFF.

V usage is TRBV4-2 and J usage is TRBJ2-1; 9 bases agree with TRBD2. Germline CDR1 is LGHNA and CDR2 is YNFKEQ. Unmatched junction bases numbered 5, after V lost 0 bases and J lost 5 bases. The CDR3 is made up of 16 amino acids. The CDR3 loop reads CASSQDRAGGNNEQFF. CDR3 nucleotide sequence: TGTGCCAGCAGCCAAGATAGGGCGGGAGGGAACAATGAGCAGTTCTTC.

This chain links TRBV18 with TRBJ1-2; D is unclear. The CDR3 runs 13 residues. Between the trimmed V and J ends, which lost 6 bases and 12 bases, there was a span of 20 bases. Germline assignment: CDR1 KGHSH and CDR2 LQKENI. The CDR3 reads CASSRDTRSLNTF. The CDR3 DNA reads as TGTGCCAGCTCGAGAGATACACGCTCCCTAAACACCTTC.

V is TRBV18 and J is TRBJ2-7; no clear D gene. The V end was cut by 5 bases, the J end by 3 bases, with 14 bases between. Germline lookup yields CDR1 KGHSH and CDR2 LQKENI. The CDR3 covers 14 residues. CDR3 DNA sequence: TGTGCCAGCTCATCGAGACCTACTCGCTACGAGCAGTACTTC. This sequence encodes CASSSRPTRYEQYF.

The CDR3 spells CATTDRNEKLFF. CDR3 DNA: TGTGCCACCACGGACAGGAATGAAAAACTGTTTTTT. The V and J genes are TRBV25-1 and TRBJ1-4, with 7 bases identical to TRBD1. The germline V gene has CDR1 MGHDK and CDR2 SYGVNS. The CDR3 is made up of 12 amino acids. V lost 10 bases, J lost 5 bases, and 4 bases stayed unmatched.

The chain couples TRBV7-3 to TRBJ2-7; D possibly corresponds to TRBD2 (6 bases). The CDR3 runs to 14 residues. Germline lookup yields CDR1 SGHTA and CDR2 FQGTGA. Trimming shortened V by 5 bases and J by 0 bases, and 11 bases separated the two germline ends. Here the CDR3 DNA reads TGTGCCAGCAGCCCGGGGGACCGCTCCTACGAGCAGTACTTC. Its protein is CASSPGDRSYEQYF. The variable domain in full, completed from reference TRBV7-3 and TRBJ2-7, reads GAGVSQTPSNKVTEKGKYVELRCDPISGHTALYWYRQSLGQGPEFLIYFQGTGAADDSGLPNDRFFAVRPEGSVSTLKIQRTERGDSAVYLCASSPGDRSYEQYFGPGTRLTVT.

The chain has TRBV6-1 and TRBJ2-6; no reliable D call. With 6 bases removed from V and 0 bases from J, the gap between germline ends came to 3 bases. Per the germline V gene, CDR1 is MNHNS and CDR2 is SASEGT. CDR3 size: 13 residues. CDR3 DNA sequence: TGTGCCAGCAGGGTCTCTGGGGCCAACGTCCTGACTTTC. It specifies CASRVSGANVLTF.